This TCR beta chain is from a study of blood T cells in healthy people across ages. Through a sample-barcoded 5' primer and a J-beta primer mix, a second PCR was run for 7 to 11 cycles. TCRdb fed the 5' RACE reads into MiXCR, producing one record per CDR3 protein. The repertoire consists of around 800,000 distinct CDR3 sequences, with about 62% occurring once and the leading ten covering about a quarter. With respect to this clonotype: Its antigen is currently unknown.

The donors, healthy Caucasians from Russia, were aged about 6 to 95. Every sample yielded at least 7 million isolated PBMCs. Each sample provided at least 6 micrograms of extracted total RNA. Broader study findings: Observed TCR beta diversity per million T cells went down as age went up. This fall followed a roughly linear course with age.

The sequenced sample consisted of blood. This sequence was found in a man aged 30 to 39 in good health.

The CDR3 DNA reads TGTGCCAGCAGCTTTCCGCTAGCGGGCAAAGAGACCCAGTACTTC. Its protein product is CASSFPLAGKETQYF. This chain joins TRBV7-2 and TRBJ2-7; 8 nucleotides match TRBD2. TRBJ2-5 matches the DNA end more closely, so the J call is doubtful. Per the germline V gene, CDR1 is SGHTA and CDR2 is FQGNSA. The CDR3 spans 15 residues.